This entry describes one TCR beta chain. V dropped 3 bases and J dropped 3 bases, with 12 bases sitting between them. The CDR3 covers 15 residues. Germline CDR1 reads KGHSH; CDR2 reads LQKENI. The data originate from a study of blood T cell repertoires in COVID-19. Whole-study context: COVID-19 samples from acute and convalescent phases originated in the United States, Italy and Spain.

Data came from immunoSEQ multiplex PCR; TCRdb stores just in-frame clones and leaves some out. The sample lists roughly 260,000 clones, 75% to 95% occurring once. Participant age was 18 to 89 years, and participants resided in 24 US areas. Sequenced material: PBMCs or T cells enriched from blood (not recorded which). This chain joins TRBV18 and TRBJ2-1; tentative D call: TRBD2 (5 bases). The sequence was collected from a woman between 18 and 30 years old who had recovered from COVID-19. The DNA for the CDR3 is TGTGCCAGCTCACCCTCCCTGGAGGACTACAATGAGCAGTTCTTC. Translating gives CASSPSLEDYNEQFF.